This T cell receptor beta chain was recovered during a study of blood T cell repertoires in COVID-19 (dated by TCRdb to about 2020). At the level of the whole study: Samples covering the acute and convalescent phases of COVID-19 were provided by collaborators in the United States, Italy and Spain. The dataset comprised deeply sampled blood TCRbeta repertoires from subjects exposed to, actively infected with, or recovered from COVID-19. A freely available public database, intended as a resource for researchers studying the immune response to SARS-CoV-2, is where the repertoires were released. The samples were drawn from two sources: the first 160 participants of the ongoing ImmuneRACE study, and 1,200 or so subjects contributed by 6 global collaborators. Nearly every sample came with metadata listing a de-identified subject ID, COVID-19 status, age in years and sex. Where HLA class I and class II types were available, the types were taken from metadata supplied by the sample provider, not from assay-based typing. The material from the prospective study consisted of cDNA or gDNA derived from T cells, B-cell-depleted T cells, or PBMCs.

General study outcomes and caveats: Clinical and demographic metadata were provided uncurated, with the amount varying by source and participant.

The immunoSEQ Assay, a bias-controlled multiplex PCR, was used to amplify TCRbeta CDR3 regions from genomic DNA. The paper's processing steps were these. Nucleated cell counts per sample were estimated from amplification of reference gene primers within the assay. To quantify the absolute abundance of each unique TCRbeta CDR3 rearrangement, sequence reads were collapsed and filtered. For each sample, productive Simpson clonality was calculated by taking the square root of Simpson's diversity index across productive rearrangements. TCRdb carries this immuneACCESS record with in-frame sequences only. Its versions omit some clonotypes, under half of them owing to an unresolved V gene in the studies checked, with the rest unexplained. V and J calls and clone size are given by that table; D and trimming were obtained from the DNA. The sample includes tens of thousands of clones, with 85% observed a single time. The ten largest clones add up to 5% to 7% of the sample.

The CDR3, cysteine through phenylalanine, is 16 amino acids long. Only the CDR3 DNA is retained, 48 bases long and in frame from the first base. Taken from the germline V gene, the CDR1 and CDR2 loops are SGHDT and YYEEEE. The junction shows trimming of 4 bases on V and 4 bases on J, and the gene matches do not reach 11 bases of it. Collaborating institutions collected whole blood in K2EDTA tubes following their own protocols. For TCRbeta analysis, collaborators shipped samples in one of three forms: frozen whole blood, isolated PBMCs, or DNA extracted from either of those sample types. This clone occurred once. What antigen it recognizes has not been identified. The sample holds no much larger clone one base away, and base qualities are not on file.

The source is a woman aged 55 to 70 with acute or convalescent COVID-19. What was sequenced was peripheral blood. The V and J segments used are TRBV5-6 and TRBJ2-7; the junction holds 10 bases that match TRBD1. The CDR3 protein: CASSVGGTGVFYEQYF. At the DNA level, the sequence is TGTGCCAGCAGCGTGGGCGGGACAGGGGTTTTTTACGAGCAGTACTTC. Where the CDR3 stops, the reference TRBV5-6 and TRBJ2-7 genes take over; the full variable domain is DAGVTQSPTHLIKTRGQQVTLRCSPKSGHDTVSWYQQALGQGPQFIFQYYEEEERQRGNFPDRFSGHQFPNYSSELNVNALLLGDSALYLCASSVGGTGVFYEQYFGPGTRLTVT.